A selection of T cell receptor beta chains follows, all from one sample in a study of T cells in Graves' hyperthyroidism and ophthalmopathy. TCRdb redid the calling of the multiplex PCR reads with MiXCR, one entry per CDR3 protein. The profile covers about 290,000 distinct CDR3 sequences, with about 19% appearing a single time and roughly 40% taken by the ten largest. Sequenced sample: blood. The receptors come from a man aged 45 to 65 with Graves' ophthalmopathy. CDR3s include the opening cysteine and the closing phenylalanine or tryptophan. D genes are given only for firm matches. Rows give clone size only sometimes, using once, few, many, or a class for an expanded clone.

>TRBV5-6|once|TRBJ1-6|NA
CASSLGRGDNSPLHF
TGTGCCAGCAGCTTGGGCAGGGGAGATAATTCACCCCTCCACTTT
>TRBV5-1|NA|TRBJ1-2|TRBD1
CASTEGAMGYTF
TGCGCCAGCACGGAGGGGGCGATGGGCTACACCTTC
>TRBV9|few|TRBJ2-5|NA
CASSGGGRELVETQYF
TGTGCCAGCAGCGGGGGGGGGCGGGAGCTGGTTGAGACCCAGTACTTC
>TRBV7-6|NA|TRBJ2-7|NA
CASSPRHPDEQYF
TGTGCCAGCAGCCCCAGACACCCAGACGAGCAGTACTTC
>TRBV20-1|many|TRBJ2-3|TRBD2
CSARDFSPGGPSDLHTQYF
TGCAGTGCTAGAGACTTCTCTCCGGGAGGGCCGTCAGATCTACATACGCAGTATTTT
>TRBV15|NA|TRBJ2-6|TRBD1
CATSRDPGQGASGANVLTF
TGTGCCACCAGCAGAGACCCGGGACAGGGGGCTTCTGGGGCCAACGTCCTGACTTTC
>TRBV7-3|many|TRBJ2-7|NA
CASSFARGDEQYF
TGTGCCAGCAGCTTCGCCAGGGGGGACGAGCAGTACTTC
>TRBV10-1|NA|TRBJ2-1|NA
CASSLTRTRGNEQFF
TGCGCCAGCAGCCTTACCCGGACTAGGGGGAATGAGCAGTTCTTC
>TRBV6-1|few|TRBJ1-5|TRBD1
CASRRQGMGSNQPQHF
TGTGCCAGCAGAAGACAGGGTATGGGTAGCAATCAGCCCCAGCATTTT
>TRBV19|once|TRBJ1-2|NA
CASSIGLPLNYGYTF
TGTGCCAGTAGTATTGGGCTTCCGTTGAACTATGGCTACACCTTC
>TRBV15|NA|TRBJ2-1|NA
CATSRVYNEQFF
TGTGCCACCAGCAGAGTGTACAATGAGCAGTTCTTC
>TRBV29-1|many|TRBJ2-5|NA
CSTYSGGETQYF
TGCAGCACCTATTCCGGGGGAGAGACCCAGTACTTC
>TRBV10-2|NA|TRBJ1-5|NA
CASSESGGLGGIRGQPQHF
TGCGCCAGCAGTGAGTCGGGGGGCCTCGGGGGGATCCGGGGTCAGCCCCAGCATTTT
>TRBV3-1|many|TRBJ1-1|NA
CASSQWEGSGTEAFF
TGTGCCAGCAGCCAATGGGAGGGGAGCGGCACTGAAGCTTTCTTT
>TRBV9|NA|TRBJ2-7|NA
CASSAHPGPAYEQYF
TGTGCCAGCAGCGCCCACCCTGGTCCTGCCTACGAGCAGTACTTC
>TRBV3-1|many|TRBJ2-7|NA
CASSPTLSIEQYF
TGTGCCAGCAGCCCTACTCTTAGTATCGAGCAGTACTTC
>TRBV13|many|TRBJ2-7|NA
CASSPRRVGYEQYF
TGTGCCAGCAGCCCCCGGAGGGTAGGGTACGAGCAGTACTTC
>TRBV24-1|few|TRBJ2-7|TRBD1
CATSDSSGTGFHEQYF
TGTGCCACCAGTGATTCCTCCGGGACAGGGTTCCACGAGCAGTACTTC